This T cell receptor (beta chain) was documented in a study of human T cells and chemical hapten exposure. The time point: patch test 2, 6 weeks after DPC sensitization. As to treatment: therapeutic diphenylcyclopropenone sensitization with weekly scalp DPC. V lost 5 bases, J lost 6 bases, and 8 bases lay in between. The germline CDR1 and CDR2 sequences are SGHVS and FQNEAQ. This CDR3 comprises 11 residues. TCRdb analysed the RACE reads with MiXCR anew, one entry per CDR3 protein. The sample shows roughly 380,000 distinct CDR3 sequences, 6% to 7% of them seen only once. This clonotype showed up just a few times.

Sequenced here: whole blood, sampled in connection with sensitization to the hapten diphenylcyclopropenone (DPC). V usage is TRBV7-8 and J usage is TRBJ2-7, with no clear D. The TCR was taken from a woman younger than 35 with alopecia areata. Some clones in this sample may be carry-over from other donors' samples. CDR3 in amino acids: CASSGSSEQYF. CDR3 nucleotides: TGTGCCAGCAGCGGCAGCAGCGAGCAGTACTTC.